This TCR beta chain was identified in a study of CD8+ T cells in alopecia areata. Background on the study: People stayed on tofacitinib for 6 to 18 months, then stopped the drug for 6 months.

Germline values: CDR1 MNHEY, CDR2 SVGAGI. The length of the CDR3 is 14 residues. V lost 7 bases and J lost 5; bases outside the gene matches: 5. As for this clone: Its antigen is currently unknown.

Study results and limitations: Scalp samples also yield sequences of resident alphabeta T cells from normal skin.

RNA was isolated and reverse transcribed to cDNA, the sequencing template. Data came from immunoSEQ multiplex PCR; TCRdb stores just in-frame clones and leaves some out. Among about 200,000 clones listed, approximately 61% were seen once. The chain recombines TRBV6-5 with TRBJ1-6; TRBD1 agrees at 7 bases. The source of this sequence is a human donor with alopecia areata. The material sequenced was CD4+ T cells sorted from blood, taken at week 0. The CDR3 reads CASTEGQNNSPLHF. CDR3 DNA: TGTGCCAGCACCGAGGGACAGAATAATTCACCCCTCCACTTT.